A selection of T cell receptor beta chains follows, all from one sample in a study of shared clonotypes between healthy human individuals. Clones were read by immunoSEQ multiplex PCR, and TCRdb kept only the in-frame ones, dropping some. The data show 2,100,000 or so clones, approximately 96% seen once. Input material: naive CD4+ T cells sorted from blood. The receptors come from a young man in good health. CDR3s include the opening cysteine and the closing phenylalanine or tryptophan. A D gene is named only where the DNA matches it firmly. Clone size is not always given. Where it is, it says once, few, many or a class for expanded clones.

d_gene	v_gene	abundance	j_gene	CDR3nt	CDR3aa
TRBD2	TRBV6-1	-	TRBJ2-1	TGTGCCAGCAGTGGTAGCGGGGGCTACAATGAGCAGTTCTTC	CASSGSGGYNEQFF
-	TRBV19	once	TRBJ2-7	TGTGCCAGTAGCCCCGGGACCACCTACGAGCAGTACTTC	CASSPGTTYEQYF
-	TRBV28	-	TRBJ2-4	TGTGCCAGCTTAAAGAGGACAGCAAAAAACATTCAGTACTTC	CASLKRTAKNIQYF
TRBD2	TRBV18	once	TRBJ2-5	TGTGCCAGCTCACTCGGACTAGCGGACGAGACCCAGTACTTC	CASSLGLADETQYF
TRBD2	TRBV6-1	-	TRBJ2-7	TGTGCCAGCAGTGAGGGTTGGGAGCGGGGGCCAAATCACCGTATCTACGAGCAGTACTTC	CASSEGWERGPNHRIYEQYF
TRBD1	TRBV6-5	-	TRBJ2-1	TGTGCCAGCAGTTTGGACAGGGGGGGAGGTGAGCAGTTCTTC	CASSLDRGGGEQFF
TRBD2	TRBV19	once	TRBJ2-1	TGTGCCAGTAGGGGGGAGGGATACAATGAGCAGTTCTTC	CASRGEGYNEQFF
TRBD1	TRBV10-3	-	TRBJ1-5	TGTGCCATCAGCGACAGGGAAAATCAGCCCCAGCATTTT	CAISDRENQPQHF
TRBD1	TRBV2	-	TRBJ2-1	TGTGCCAGCAGTGAATTCGACAGGGCTCCCTACAATGAGCAGTTCTTC	CASSEFDRAPYNEQFF
TRBD2	TRBV9	-	TRBJ2-1	TGTGCCAGCAGCGTATTAGCGGGGGTTTACAATGAGCAGTTCTTC	CASSVLAGVYNEQFF
-	TRBV4-1	-	TRBJ1-4	TGCGCCAGCAGCCAATTGTCCCGGGGGGAAAAACTGTTTTTT	CASSQLSRGEKLFF
-	TRBV9	once	TRBJ2-2	TGTGCCAGCAGCGTAGGACTGCTGAACACCGGGGAGCTGTTTTTT	CASSVGLLNTGELFF
-	TRBV6-5	-	TRBJ2-7	TGTGCCAGCAGGACCTATGTGGGATCCTACGAGCAGTACTTC	CASRTYVGSYEQYF
TRBD1	TRBV29-1	-	TRBJ1-1	TGCAGCGTAGACAGGGTTGCGAACACTGAAGCTTTCTTT	CSVDRVANTEAFF
TRBD1	TRBV5-6	-	TRBJ1-1	TGTGCCAGCAGCTTATGGACAGGGGTGAACACTGAAGCTTTCTTT	CASSLWTGVNTEAFF
TRBD2	TRBV30	-	TRBJ2-1	TGTGCCTGGAGTGTAAAAGGAGCGGGAGCTCCCAATGAGCAGTTCTTC	CAWSVKGAGAPNEQFF
-	TRBV19	-	TRBJ2-7	TGTGCCAGTAGTATACGAAGTAGCGAGCAGTACTTC	CASSIRSSEQYF
-	TRBV2	-	TRBJ1-1	TGTGCCAGCAGCCCCGACAGGTCCCGATACACTGAAGCTTTCTTT	CASSPDRSRYTEAFF
-	TRBV5-1	-	TRBJ2-2	TGCGCCAGCAGCTTGGCCTTGGCCGGGGAGCTGTTTTTT	CASSLALAGELFF
-	TRBV12-2	-	TRBJ2-1	-	CASRFGSGSIPYNEQFF
-	TRBV18	few	TRBJ1-1	TGTGCCAGCTCACCGCGGACAGAGTACACTGAAGCTTTCTTT	CASSPRTEYTEAFF
TRBD1	TRBV7-2	-	TRBJ2-7	TGTGCCAGCAGCATCGGGACAGGCTCCTACGAGCAGTACTTC	CASSIGTGSYEQYF
-	TRBV18	-	TRBJ1-5	TGTGCCAGCTCACTAGAGGGGCGCGCTCAGCCCCAGCATTTT	CASSLEGRAQPQHF
-	TRBV27	-	TRBJ1-4	TGTGCCAGCAGTTTTTTTAGAGGGCGTAATGAAAAACTGTTTTTT	CASSFFRGRNEKLFF
-	TRBV7-7	-	TRBJ1-1	TGTGCTAGCAGCTTAGACTTTAACACTGAAGCTTTCTTT	CASSLDFNTEAFF
TRBD1	TRBV6-1	-	TRBJ1-2	TGTGCCAGCAGTGAACCGGACAGGACGAACTATGGCTACACCTTC	CASSEPDRTNYGYTF
TRBD1	TRBV6-4	-	TRBJ2-5	TGTGCCAGCAGTTATAAGACAGGGATCCAAGAGACCCAGTACTTC	CASSYKTGIQETQYF
-	TRBV5-4	-	TRBJ2-7	TGTGCCAGCAGCTTAATGACGGGAGCGAACTACGAGCAGTACTTC	CASSLMTGANYEQYF
-	TRBV7-3	-	TRBJ2-2	TGTGCCACCACGCCAGGGGGGGCCAACACCGGGGAGCTGTTTTTT	CATTPGGANTGELFF
-	TRBV7-2	-	TRBJ1-3	TGTGCCAGCAGCTTACCCCGGACGGTCGGAAACACCATATATTTT	CASSLPRTVGNTIYF